The 8 T cell receptor beta chains below come from one sample, sequenced in a study of CD8 T cells in Susac syndrome. Random hexamers primed reverse transcription of about 0.5 to 1 ug RNA. TCRdb re-derived calls from the immunoSEQ multiplex PCR reads in MiXCR, one entry per CDR3 protein. This sample has roughly 140,000 distinct CDR3 sequences, with 94% found just once. What was sequenced was CD8+ T cells from PBMCs. These receptors all stem from a human donor in good health.

The CDR3 DNA reads as TGCAGCGTTGCGGGACTAGTTAACACAGATACGCAGTATTTT. Translated: CSVAGLVNTDTQYF. The chain joins TRBV29-1 to TRBJ2-3, with 8 bases lining up with TRBD2. Germline loops: CDR1 SQVTM, CDR2 ANQGSEA. The junction had 5 bases not matched to a gene; V was cut back by 4 bases and J by 2 bases. The CDR3 consists of 14 residues.

Only one count was recorded for this clonotype. The chain uses TRBV27 and TRBJ2-7; D might be TRBD2 (5 bases). This CDR3 has 14 amino acids. The V gene's germline CDR1 is MNHEY and CDR2 SMNVEV (reference sequence). V lost 6 bases to trimming and J lost 7 bases, with 19 bases between them. In nucleotides, the CDR3 is TGTGCCAGCAGACCGGACGGGAACCCTACGGAGCAGTACTTC. Translating gives CASRPDGNPTEQYF.

The chain links TRBV4-3 to TRBJ2-1; 16 bases map to TRBD2. V trimming: 0 bases; J trimming: 8 bases; junction bases outside the gene matches: 13. This CDR3 spans 20 amino acids. The V gene's germline CDR1 is LGHNA and CDR2 YSLEER. In DNA, the CDR3 is TGCGCCAGCAGCCAAGATATTGACGGGACTAGCGGGAGGGCATACCATGAGCAGTTCTTC. Residues: CASSQDIDGTSGRAYHEQFF.

In its sample, this clonotype was seen once. This sequence joins TRBV20-1 and TRBJ2-1, with TRBD2 matching over 8 bases. V shed 1 base, J shed 7 bases, and the junction held 18 bases outside the gene matches. The CDR3 is 18 amino acids. CDR1 and CDR2 (germline): DFQATT, SNEGSKA (reference sequence). CDR3 DNA sequence: TGCAGTGCTAGAGGGGGAATGGAATACGGGAGGGCGTATAATGAGCAGTTCTTC. Encoded protein: CSARGGMEYGRAYNEQFF.

The rearrangement joins TRBV29-1 to TRBJ2-1; tentative D call: TRBD2 (6 bases). Trimming took off 0 bases at V and 10 bases at J, with 10 bases between the two ends. Germline V CDR1 and CDR2: SQVTM, ANQGSEA. The CDR3 loop spans 12 amino acids. The DNA of the CDR3 is TGCAGCGTTGAAGAATGGGCGGGGGAGCAGTTCTTC. It is translated as CSVEEWAGEQFF.

CDR3: CSVYHFNIQYF. CDR3 nucleotide sequence: TGCAGCGTCTACCATTTCAACATTCAGTACTTC. The chain recombines TRBV29-1 with TRBJ2-4; D ambiguous. Trimming took 6 bases from V and 7 from J, leaving 10 bases between them. The CDR3 sequence is 11 residues long. Per germline, CDR1 SQVTM and CDR2 ANQGSEA.

This rearrangement joins TRBV28 to TRBJ2-1; TRBD2 matches 8 bases. CDR1 is MDHEN, CDR2 SYDVKM, per germline. The CDR3 consists of 15 residues. The V segment lost 3 bases and the J segment 5 bases; nucleotides outside the gene matches: 6. For the CDR3, the DNA is TGTGCCAGCAGTTTTCAGCGGGAGTTTGACAATGAGCAGTTCTTC. Translated, it gives CASSFQREFDNEQFF.

This rearrangement joins TRBV27 to TRBJ2-6; TRBD1 aligns across 9 bases. This CDR3 has 17 amino acids. CDR1 is MNHEY, CDR2 SMNVEV, per germline (reference sequence). V dropped 5 bases and J dropped 4; count of bases not matched to a gene: 9. CDR3 in amino acids: CASSTGTGQFGANVLTF. The CDR3 DNA reads as TGTGCCAGCAGTACCGGGACAGGGCAATTCGGGGCCAACGTCCTGACTTTC.